This entry lists 3 T cell receptor beta chains sequenced from one sample in a study of neurological immune-mediated disorders. Via MiXCR, TCRdb re-called the 5' RACE reads, giving one row per CDR3 protein. The table shows 65,000 to 70,000 distinct CDR3 sequences, with around 3.9% occurring only once. The sequenced sample was PBMCs. The source is a man aged 25-45 years with multiple sclerosis.

There are a few counts of this clonotype. One end of the junction does not line up with germline, which may come from a read error. The chain has TRBV2 and TRBJ1-6; 8 bases match TRBD1. The V gene's germline CDR1 is SNHLY and CDR2 FYNNEI. This CDR3 has 15 residues. In DNA form, the CDR3 reads TGTGCCAGCAGTGTTAGACAGGGGTCAAATTCACCCCTCAACTTT. It yields the protein CASSVRQGSNSPLNF. The full variable domain, completed using reference TRBV2 and TRBJ1-6, is EPEVTQTPSHQVTQMGQEVILRCVPISNHLYFYWYRQILGQKVEFLVSFYNNEISEKSEIFDDQFSVERPDGSNFTLKIRSTKLEDSAMYFCASSVRQGSNSPLNFGNGTRLTVT.

This clonotype was seen ten or more times. The rearrangement joins TRBV3-1 to TRBJ2-1, with TRBD2 matching over 8 bases. The CDR3 is made up of 16 amino acids. J was trimmed by 4 bases and V by 6 bases; bases with no gene match: 11. Germline values: CDR1 LGHDT, CDR2 YNNKEL (reference sequence). The CDR3 region has the DNA TGTGCCAGCAGAGAGAGCTCGGGGGGGCTGTACAATGAGCAGTTCTTC. Translating gives CASRESSGGLYNEQFF.

At least ten counts were recorded for this clonotype. The chain recombines TRBV7-8 with TRBJ2-1; the match to TRBD1 covers 7 bases. The ends lost 2 bases at V and 5 bases at J; junction bases unmatched: 3. The CDR3 covers 14 residues. Germline loops: CDR1 SGHVS, CDR2 FQNEAQ. The CDR3 nucleotides read TGTGCCAGCAGCTTATGGGACAGAAACAATGAGCAGTTCTTC. This translates into CASSLWDRNNEQFF.